This record looks at one T cell receptor beta chain sequence and its context. What it binds is unknown. This sample is part of a study of cytomegalovirus exposure and HLA in healthy donors. A multiplex PCR was run with 60 Vbeta primers and 13 Jbeta primers. Measured with immunoSEQ multiplex PCR; TCRdb has only the in-frame clones, and not every one. This sample carries more than 150,000 clones, around 80% of them seen once, and the ten largest clones take about 1.3%. Study-wide findings and caveats: Confirmation in vitro established that a few CMV-associated chains were specific for CMV antigens.

The CDR3 covers 16 residues. Germline CDR1 is MNHNS and CDR2 is SASEGT. Trimming took 3 bases from V and 0 from J, leaving 14 bases between them. This chain uses TRBV6-1 with TRBJ1-2; D unclear. This clonotype was sampled from a girl aged 2 to 10 in good health and CMV-seropositive. Sequenced input: PBMCs. The DNA for the CDR3 is TGTGCCAGCAGTGAGGTGGCGGCTCGAGCTAACTATGGCTACACCTTC. Translating it yields CASSEVAARANYGYTF.